One and the same sample provided the 21 T cell receptor beta chains below, sequenced in a study of cytomegalovirus exposure and HLA in healthy donors. The PCR used 60 Vbeta and 13 Jbeta primers. The repertoire was sequenced with immunoSEQ multiplex PCR; TCRdb's copy has only in-frame clones and lacks some. The table lists 100,000 to 150,000 clones, around 70% of them singletons. The material sequenced was PBMCs. These receptors originate from a woman in her sixties in good health and CMV-seropositive.

Here the CDR3 DNA reads TGTGCCAGCAGTTACCCAGCCGGGGAGCTGTTTTTT. Its protein is CASSYPAGELFF. The rearrangement uses TRBV6-5 and TRBJ2-2; D ambiguous. Between the trimmed V and J ends, which lost 2 bases and 6 bases, there was a span of 4 bases. Germline V gene sequence: CDR1 MNHEY, CDR2 SVGAGI. The CDR3 spans 12 residues.

The chain uses TRBV7-3 and TRBJ2-7, with 7 bases lining up with TRBD1. V was clipped by 5 bases and J by 5 bases; unmatched bases: 3. CDR1 and CDR2 (germline): SGHTA, FQGTGA. The CDR3 loop spans 12 amino acids. The CDR3 DNA sequence: TGTGCCAGCAGCCCGACAGGGCACGAGCAGTACTTC. This sequence encodes CASSPTGHEQYF.

The chain carries TRBV2 and TRBJ1-2; D possibly corresponds to TRBD1 (6 bases). The CDR3 extends over 13 amino acids. Trimming left V 2 bases short and J 2 bases short, with 6 bases between. Germline values: CDR1 SNHLY, CDR2 FYNNEI. CDR3 amino acids: CASSEQGNYGYTF. CDR3 DNA sequence: TGTGCCAGCAGTGAACAGGGGAACTATGGCTACACCTTC.

This sequence joins TRBV5-6 and TRBJ1-1; 7 bases fit TRBD1. In germline, CDR1 is SGHDT, CDR2 YYEEEE. With V trimmed by 0 bases and J by 10 bases, 6 bases remained unmatched. The CDR3 is 13 residues long. The CDR3 bases are TGTGCCAGCAGCTTGGGCTCCGGGACAGCAGCTTTCTTT. Residues: CASSLGSGTAAFF.

The gene calls are TRBV10-3 and TRBJ2-2; D unresolved. The CDR3 spans 11 residues. Trimming removed 6 bases at V and 5 bases at J, with 4 bases between. The germline V gene has CDR1 ENHRY and CDR2 SYGVKD. The CDR3 region has the DNA TGTGCCATCAGCGGGACCGGGGAGCTGTTTTTT. It is translated as CAISGTGELFF.

The V gene is TRBV27, the J gene TRBJ1-2; D is possibly TRBD1 (5 bases). This CDR3 is built from 15 residues. The V gene's germline CDR1 is MNHEY and CDR2 SMNVEV (reference sequence). Deletions cut 5 bases from V and 3 bases from J, with 16 bases between. The CDR3 here is CASSPRLGGDYGYTF. The CDR3, as DNA: TGTGCCAGCAGTCCCCGCCTGGGGGGGGACTATGGCTACACCTTC.

Remarks on this clone: The sample holds other DNA sequences that translate to the same CDR3. This chain joins TRBV9 and TRBJ1-5, with TRBD1 identical over 11 bases. This CDR3 region has 15 residues. From germline, CDR1 is SGDLS and CDR2 YYNGEE. Trimming cost V 3 bases and J 3 bases; bases outside gene matches: 2. The CDR3 region has the DNA TGTGCCAGCAGCGGGACAGGGGGCTTCAATCAGCCCCAGCATTTT. Its protein is CASSGTGGFNQPQHF.

The chain carries TRBV29-1 and TRBJ2-2, with TRBD1 matching over 7 bases. The V gene's germline CDR1 is SQVTM and CDR2 ANQGSEA. Trimming took 4 bases from V and 5 from J; bases not matched to a gene: 4. This CDR3 spans 13 amino acids. The DNA for the CDR3 is TGCAGCGTTGGAGGGGGCGATACCGGGGAGCTGTTTTTT. It encodes CSVGGGDTGELFF.

This chain connects TRBV6-1 to TRBJ2-5, with 10 nucleotides matching TRBD2. The CDR3 runs 14 residues. Germline V gives CDR1 MNHNS, CDR2 SASEGT. Trimming at V came to 5 bases and at J to 5 bases, leaving 5 bases not matched to a gene. As DNA, the CDR3 is TGTGCCAGCAGTCTAGCGGGGGCTACTGAGACCCAGTACTTC. Translating gives CASSLAGATETQYF.

This clone was observed a single time. CDR3 in DNA: TGTGCCAGCATGGCGGGGGGGCTCGGGGAGCTGTTTTTT. Its translation: CASMAGGLGELFF. This sequence joins TRBV9 and TRBJ2-2, with 9 bases aligning to TRBD2. This CDR3 spans 13 amino acids. Looked up from germline, CDR1 is SGDLS and CDR2 is YYNGEE. V shed 6 bases and J 7 bases; nucleotides not matched to a gene: 4.

This clone was observed a handful of times. The chain joins TRBV19 to TRBJ1-5; maybe TRBD1 (6 bases). The V end lost 10 bases, the J end lost 4 bases, and 20 bases lay between the germline ends. Germline assignment: CDR1 LNHDA and CDR2 SQIVND (reference sequence). This CDR3 spans 15 amino acids. CDR3 protein: CATLGTTGGNQPQHF. CDR3 DNA sequence: TGTGCCACCTTAGGGACAACGGGGGGGAATCAGCCCCAGCATTTT.

This clone has a single count. The chain couples TRBV5-4 to TRBJ2-1, with 11 nucleotides matching TRBD2. CDR3 length: 16 amino acids. Looked up from germline, CDR1 is SGHNT and CDR2 is YYREEE (reference sequence). V lost 0 bases to trimming and J lost 7 bases; unmatched junction nucleotides: 6. CDR3 nucleotide sequence: TGTGCCAGCAGCTTGGCCCTAGCGGGGGGCAAAAATGAGCAGTTCTTC. This codes for CASSLALAGGKNEQFF.

The gene calls are TRBV23-1 and TRBJ1-1; weak D call: TRBD1 (6 bases). TRBV23-1 is recorded as an ORF, its role being uncertain. The V and J ends lost 11 bases and 1 base respectively, with 23 bases between them. The CDR3 covers 16 residues. Here the CDR3 DNA reads TGCGCCGCCCAACTGAATAACAGGGATTCGAACACTGAAGCTTTCTTT. This gives the protein CAAQLNNRDSNTEAFF.

V and J are TRBV9 and TRBJ2-2; 8 positions match TRBD2. The CDR3 consists of 17 residues. V shed 0 bases, J shed 3 bases, and the junction held 7 bases outside the gene matches. Per the germline V gene, CDR1 is SGDLS and CDR2 is YYNGEE. Here the CDR3 reads CASSVGPGGADTGELFF. In nucleotides, the CDR3 is TGTGCCAGCAGCGTAGGTCCCGGGGGGGCGGACACCGGGGAGCTGTTTTTT.

The chain employs TRBV27 and TRBJ1-2; TRBD1 matches 10 bases. This CDR3 has 15 amino acids. CDR1 and CDR2 from the germline V gene are MNHEY and SMNVEV (reference sequence). The V gene end was trimmed by 5 bases and the J gene end by 6 bases; junction bases not matched to a gene: 9. In DNA, the CDR3 is TGTGCCAGCAGTCCCGGACAGGGGGAAATCAATGGCTACACCTTC. Translated: CASSPGQGEINGYTF.

Here the CDR3 DNA reads TGTGCCAGCAGTTTACTGACACAAGATACGCAGTATTTT. Its protein is CASSLLTQDTQYF. V is TRBV28 and J is TRBJ2-3; D is unresolved. V was clipped by 2 bases and J by 5 bases, with 8 bases between them. Germline CDR1 is MDHEN and CDR2 is SYDVKM. The CDR3 runs 13 residues.

The rearrangement joins TRBV19 to TRBJ2-1; TRBD2 matches at 10 bases. Unmatched junction bases numbered 13, after V lost 6 bases and J lost 5 bases. CDR3 length: 17 residues. Germline lookup yields CDR1 LNHDA and CDR2 SQIVND (reference sequence). DNA of the CDR3: TGTGCCAGTAGATGGGGGGGAGGACTAGCGGTCAACAATGAGCAGTTCTTC. This encodes CASRWGGGLAVNNEQFF.

The chain carries TRBV27 and TRBJ2-1; D might be TRBD2 (6 bases). The germline V and J ends were trimmed by 3 bases and 8 bases, with 11 bases remaining between them. CDR1 is MNHEY, CDR2 SMNVEV, per germline (reference sequence). The CDR3 runs to 13 residues. The CDR3 sequence is CASSLTSRHEQFF. The CDR3 DNA follows: TGTGCCAGCAGTTTGACTAGTAGACATGAGCAGTTCTTC.

This chain uses TRBV5-1 with TRBJ2-3, with a possible D match to TRBD2 (7 bases). V was shortened by 2 bases and J by 2 bases, with 12 bases between the two germline ends. The germline gives CDR1 SGHRS, CDR2 YFSETQ. This CDR3 comprises 15 residues. The CDR3 DNA sequence: TGCGCCAGCAGCTTAGGCGGGGGCCTCACAGATACGCAGTATTTT. This sequence encodes CASSLGGGLTDTQYF.

The chain joins TRBV2 to TRBJ2-7; 9 bases match TRBD1. The CDR3 is 15 residues long. The V gene end was trimmed by 9 bases and the J gene end by 2 bases; junction bases not matched to a gene: 11. CDR1 is SNHLY, CDR2 FYNNEI, per germline. CDR3 residues: CARGDRASLTYEQYF. CDR3 bases: TGTGCCAGGGGGGACAGGGCCTCGCTTACCTACGAGCAGTACTTC.

This clone was recorded a few times. Written as DNA, the CDR3 is TGTGCCAGCAGCTTGCACATGAACACTGAAGCTTTCTTT. This gives the protein CASSLHMNTEAFF. This sequence joins TRBV7-2 and TRBJ1-1; D uncertain. Between the trimmed V and J ends, which lost 3 bases and 0 bases, there was a span of 5 bases. Per germline, CDR1 SGHTA and CDR2 FQGNSA. The CDR3 runs 13 residues.